This T cell receptor (beta chain) was identified during a study of glioma-infiltrating T cells after dendritic cell vaccination. Findings and limits, study-wide: TCR clonality showed no direct relationship with survival.

All glioblastoma patients lacked an isocitrate dehydrogenase mutation. Looked up from germline, CDR1 is SNHLY and CDR2 is FYNNEI. The CDR3 has 11 amino acids. V shed 5 bases and J shed 7 bases, with 8 bases lying between them. Primers: 60 V beta forward and 13 J beta reverse. Repertoires were generated with immunoSEQ multiplex PCR, while TCRdb's copy carries only in-frame clones and drops some. The top ten hold 7.9% of the sample, which has over 55,000 clones, 81% seen once. A note on this clone: What it binds is not known.

This receptor was taken from a human donor with glioblastoma. This specimen consisted of blood, obtained before dendritic cell vaccination. The chain carries TRBV2 and TRBJ1-2; D unclear. The CDR3 sequence: CASSIRAGYTF. The CDR3 DNA follows: TGTGCCAGCAGTATACGAGCTGGCTACACCTTC.